Listed here are 19 T cell receptor beta chains from one sample, sequenced in a study of blood T cell repertoires in COVID-19. Sequencing was performed with immunoSEQ multiplex PCR; in TCRdb, only in-frame clones are kept and a portion is missing. Found here are around 300,000 clones, around nine tenths of them singletons; the top ten hold about 2.7%. Input material: PBMCs or T cells enriched from blood (not recorded which). Receptor source: a woman aged 18-30 years who had recovered from COVID-19.

The chain employs TRBV6-5 and TRBJ2-1, with a tentative D call TRBD2 (6 bases). This CDR3 is built from 14 residues. V was trimmed by 6 bases and J by 12 bases, leaving 21 bases between them. The germline V gene has CDR1 MNHEY and CDR2 SVGAGI. As DNA, the CDR3 is TGTGCCAGCAGCCCCGGGGTGGGAGGTGGCCGGCAGTTCTTC. It yields the protein CASSPGVGGGRQFF.

V is TRBV5-1 and J is TRBJ2-3, with 16 nucleotides matching TRBD2. After removal of 2 bases from V and 1 base from J, the junction contained 4 bases not matched to a gene. The germline V gene has CDR1 SGHRS and CDR2 YFSETQ. CDR3 length equals 18 residues. The CDR3 spells CASSFGTSGGAGTDTQYF. The CDR3 bases are TGCGCCAGCAGCTTCGGGACTAGCGGGGGGGCCGGCACAGATACGCAGTATTTT.

The rearrangement uses TRBV7-3 and TRBJ2-3, with TRBD2 as a possible D gene (7 bases). Trimming removed 5 bases at V and 4 bases at J, with 16 bases between. The CDR3 consists of 15 residues. CDR1 and CDR2 (germline): SGHTA, FQGTGA. The DNA of the CDR3 is TGTGCCAGCAGCCTCGGGGGCGGGAGCGCAGATACGCAGTATTTT. It specifies CASSLGGGSADTQYF. Full variable domain (rest looked up from reference TRBV7-3 and TRBJ2-3): GAGVSQTPSNKVTEKGKYVELRCDPISGHTALYWYRQSLGQGPEFLIYFQGTGAADDSGLPNDRFFAVRPEGSVSTLKIQRTERGDSAVYLCASSLGGGSADTQYFGPGTRLTVL.

The table lists this clone with a few counts. The chain uses TRBV5-8 and TRBJ2-6; TRBD1 matches 8 bases. V was pared by 4 bases and J by 3 bases, with 3 bases of the junction left unmatched. Germline V gene lookup returns CDR1 SGHTS and CDR2 YDEGEE. There are 15 residues in the CDR3. The CDR3 sequence is CASSVDRVGANVLTF. In DNA form, the CDR3 reads TGTGCCAGCAGCGTGGACAGGGTTGGGGCCAACGTCCTGACTTTC.

The chain is built from TRBV7-2 and TRBJ2-7; 10 bases are a match to TRBD2. There are 16 residues in the CDR3. The V gene end was trimmed by 5 bases and the J gene end by 2 bases; junction bases not matched to a gene: 9. The germline CDR1 and CDR2 sequences are SGHTA and FQGNSA. The CDR3 region is CASSPRLAGAAYEQYF. Here the CDR3 DNA reads TGTGCCAGCAGCCCCCGCCTAGCGGGGGCCGCCTACGAGCAGTACTTC. The whole variable domain, remainder taken from reference TRBV7-2 and TRBJ2-7, is GAGVSQSPSNKVTEKGKDVELRCDPISGHTALYWYRQSLGQGLEFLIYFQGNSAPDKSGLPSDRFSAERTGGSVSTLTIQRTQQEDSAVYLCASSPRLAGAAYEQYFGPGTRLTVT.

This clone has just one count. The chain couples TRBV5-1 to TRBJ2-5; 7 nucleotides align to TRBD2. There are 18 residues in the CDR3. Germline V gene data show CDR1 as SGHRS and CDR2 as YFSETQ. Germline trimming cut 2 bases from V and 2 bases from J; bases unmatched to any gene: 15. The CDR3 bases are TGCGCCAGCAGCTTTGGGCTAGCGGTAAAGGTCGGTCAAGAGACCCAGTACTTC. Translated: CASSFGLAVKVGQETQYF.

V gene TRBV29-1 combines with J gene TRBJ2-1; perhaps TRBD2 as D (5 bases). CDR1 and CDR2 (germline): SQVTM, ANQGSEA. The CDR3 is 12 amino acids. CDR3 residues: CTYGLGYNEQFF. DNA of the CDR3: TGCACCTACGGACTCGGCTACAATGAGCAGTTCTTC.

This chain uses TRBV7-9 with TRBJ2-5; 11 bases align to TRBD1. Losses at the gene ends were 4 bases for V and 3 bases for J; bases not matched to a gene: 4. The CDR3 consists of 15 residues. Per the germline V gene, CDR1 is SEHNR and CDR2 is FQNEAQ (reference sequence). The CDR3 loop is CASSWWDRGKETQYF. The CDR3 DNA is TGTGCCAGCAGCTGGTGGGACAGGGGGAAAGAGACCCAGTACTTC.

The chain links TRBV6-5 to TRBJ1-1, with D possibly matching TRBD1 (5 bases). CDR1 MNHEY and CDR2 SVGAGI come from the germline V gene. Trimming left V 0 bases short and J 9 bases short, with 17 bases between. The CDR3 is 15 residues long. CDR3 protein: CASSYSAPSGIQAFF. The CDR3 DNA sequence: TGTGCCAGCAGTTACTCGGCACCCTCAGGGATTCAAGCTTTCTTT.

This clone was detected only once. J is TRBJ1-1 and V is TRBV5-4, with 9 nucleotides matching TRBD1. The CDR3 contains 16 residues. With 4 bases clipped from V and 7 bases from J, the junction kept 14 bases outside the gene matches. Germline V gives CDR1 SGHNT, CDR2 YYREEE (reference sequence). The DNA for the CDR3 is TGTGCCAGCAGCCTGGACAGGGGTGGGGAATATGGTGAAGCTTTCTTT. This sequence encodes CASSLDRGGEYGEAFF.

The V gene is TRBV28, the J gene TRBJ2-7; 11 positions agree with TRBD2. CDR1 and CDR2 from the germline V gene are MDHEN and SYDVKM. The CDR3 runs to 12 residues. The CDR3 DNA reads TGTGGTAGCGGGAGGGCACCCTACGAGCAGTACTTC. Translation: CGSGRAPYEQYF.

The CDR3 DNA reads as TGTGCCATCAGGGACCTTTTGGAGGACAGGGGTATTAACACTGAAGCTTTCTTT. Translation gives CAIRDLLEDRGINTEAFF. This chain uses TRBV10-3 with TRBJ1-1; 9 bases are a match to TRBD1. Germline V gene data show CDR1 as ENHRY and CDR2 as SYGVKD. With V trimmed by 6 bases and J by 2 bases, 16 bases remained unmatched. The CDR3 has 18 residues.

The chain combines TRBV13 with TRBJ2-3; TRBD1 is a possible D gene (6 bases). The CDR3 has 13 residues. V lost 0 bases and J lost 6, with 7 bases in between. Germline V lookup: CDR1 PRHDT, CDR2 FYEKMQ (reference sequence). The CDR3 sequence is CASSLGQGDTQYF. The CDR3 nucleotides read TGTGCCAGCAGCTTAGGCCAGGGGGATACGCAGTATTTT.

The V and J genes are TRBV27 and TRBJ2-1; no firm D call. The germline V gene has CDR1 MNHEY and CDR2 SMNVEV (reference sequence). The V end lost 5 bases, the J end lost 0 bases, and 11 bases lay between the germline ends. The CDR3 loop spans 15 amino acids. The CDR3 bases are TGTGCCAGCAGTCCCGACTCGAACTCCTACAATGAGCAGTTCTTC. This sequence encodes CASSPDSNSYNEQFF.

The chain has TRBV2 and TRBJ1-6; TRBD1 matches at 7 bases. The CDR3 loop spans 16 amino acids. The junction had 11 bases not matched to a gene; V was cut back by 6 bases and J by 6 bases. The V gene's germline CDR1 is SNHLY and CDR2 FYNNEI. The CDR3 coding sequence is TGTGCCAGCAGCTTGACCCGACAGGGATCTAATTCACCCCTCCACTTT. It encodes CASSLTRQGSNSPLHF. Looking up the rest from reference TRBV2 and TRBJ1-6 gives the full variable domain: EPEVTQTPSHQVTQMGQEVILRCVPISNHLYFYWYRQILGQKVEFLVSFYNNEISEKSEIFDDQFSVERPDGSNFTLKIRSTKLEDSAMYFCASSLTRQGSNSPLHFGNGTRLTVT.

The chain uses TRBV7-8 and TRBJ2-7, with 8 bases fitting TRBD2. Germline lookup yields CDR1 SGHVS and CDR2 FQNEAQ. CDR3 length: 15 residues. Trimming took 3 bases from V and 0 from J; bases not matched to a gene: 4. For the CDR3, the DNA is TGTGCCAGCAGCTTTCGCGGGGGGCTCTCCTACGAGCAGTACTTC. Amino acids: CASSFRGGLSYEQYF.

The chain employs TRBV5-8 and TRBJ1-5; 10 bases are a match to TRBD1. CDR1 SGHTS and CDR2 YDEGEE come from the germline V gene. Trimming removed 5 bases from V and 4 bases from J; junction bases left unmatched: 3. The CDR3 sequence is 14 residues long. CDR3 DNA sequence: TGTGCCAGCAGACAGGACAGGGGGAATCAGCCCCAGCATTTT. This translates into CASRQDRGNQPQHF.

The chain recombines TRBV7-6 with TRBJ2-1; TRBD2 matches 9 bases. Germline lookup yields CDR1 SGHVS and CDR2 FNYEAQ. Trimming at V came to 0 bases and at J to 3 bases, leaving 12 bases not matched to a gene. The CDR3 is made up of 19 amino acids. The CDR3 DNA is TGTGCCAGCAGCTTAGCCGTGGCGGGAGGGCCCACGATCTACAATGAGCAGTTCTTC. Its protein is CASSLAVAGGPTIYNEQFF. Full variable domain (outside the CDR3, taken from reference TRBV7-6 and TRBJ2-1): GAGVSQSPRYKVTKRGQDVALRCDPISGHVSLYWYRQALGQGPEFLTYFNYEAQQDKSGLPNDRFSAERPEGSISTLTIQRTEQRDSAMYRCASSLAVAGGPTIYNEQFFGPGTRLTVL.

The rearrangement links TRBV5-5 to TRBJ2-2, with 8 positions matching TRBD1. V was pared by 2 bases and J by 1 base, with 4 bases of the junction left unmatched. The CDR3 length is 16 residues. CDR1 and CDR2 (germline): SGHKS, YYEKEE (reference sequence). In DNA form, the CDR3 reads TGTGCCAGCAGCTTTGAACAGGGGGAGAACACCGGGGAGCTGTTTTTT. Translation gives CASSFEQGENTGELFF.